This is a list of T cell receptor beta chains from one sample in a study of blood T cell repertoires in COVID-19. Libraries were prepared by immunoSEQ multiplex PCR; TCRdb keeps only in-frame clonotypes and omits some of them. This table holds more than 150,000 clones, roughly 90% found once. The specimen was peripheral blood. The receptors derive from a man aged 55 to 70 with acute or convalescent COVID-19. Each CDR3 is given with its conserved first and last residue. D genes are given only for firm matches. A row's size may be missing; if present it is once, few, many or a size class.

v_call: TRBV9; j_call: TRBJ1-3; clone_size: -; d_call: -; cdr3_aa: CASSPRGVGNTIYF; cdr3_nt: TGTGCCAGCAGCCCCAGGGGAGTTGGAAACACCATATATTTT
v_call: TRBV5-1; j_call: TRBJ2-7; clone_size: -; d_call: -; cdr3_aa: CASSFSRNQPGRGYEQYF; cdr3_nt: TGCGCCAGCAGCTTTTCCCGTAATCAGCCAGGTCGGGGCTACGAGCAGTACTTC
v_call: TRBV4-3; j_call: TRBJ1-3; clone_size: -; d_call: -; cdr3_aa: CASSQSSAGGGNTIYF; cdr3_nt: TGCGCCAGCAGCCAATCCTCCGCGGGGGGAGGAAACACCATATATTTT
v_call: TRBV4-1; j_call: TRBJ1-2; clone_size: -; d_call: TRBD1; cdr3_aa: CASSQVRGLIGYTF; cdr3_nt: TGCGCCAGCAGCCAAGTCAGGGGGCTAATCGGCTACACCTTC
v_call: TRBV7-9; j_call: TRBJ1-1; clone_size: -; d_call: TRBD1; cdr3_aa: CASSDRQGATEAFF; cdr3_nt: TGTGCCAGCAGCGACCGACAGGGGGCCACTGAAGCTTTCTTT
v_call: TRBV18; j_call: TRBJ2-2; clone_size: -; d_call: TRBD2; cdr3_aa: CASSPFLAGDTGELFF; cdr3_nt: TGTGCCAGCTCACCGTTCCTAGCGGGGGACACCGGGGAGCTGTTTTTT
v_call: TRBV24-1; j_call: TRBJ1-4; clone_size: -; d_call: -; cdr3_aa: CATSQGDEKLFF; cdr3_nt: TGTGCCACCAGCCAGGGTGATGAAAAACTGTTTTTT
v_call: TRBV19; j_call: TRBJ1-6; clone_size: -; d_call: -; cdr3_aa: CASRGPGNMTPLHF; cdr3_nt: TGTGCCAGTAGGGGTCCGGGTAACATGACACCCCTCCACTTT
v_call: TRBV10-3; j_call: TRBJ2-5; clone_size: -; d_call: TRBD2; cdr3_aa: CAIRSSLAGLQETQYF; cdr3_nt: TGTGCCATCAGGTCTAGCCTAGCGGGGCTACAAGAGACCCAGTACTTC
v_call: TRBV21-1; j_call: TRBJ1-2; clone_size: -; d_call: -; cdr3_aa: CASSNFWSLGDYGYTF; cdr3_nt: TGTGCCAGCAGCAATTTTTGGAGCTTGGGTGACTATGGCTACACCTTC
v_call: TRBV11-2; j_call: TRBJ1-3; clone_size: -; d_call: TRBD1; cdr3_aa: CASSFAGGRRSGNTIYF; cdr3_nt: TGTGCCAGCAGCTTCGCAGGGGGCCGCCGCTCTGGAAACACCATATATTTT
v_call: TRBV2; j_call: TRBJ1-5; clone_size: -; d_call: -; cdr3_aa: CASSREYSNQPQHF; cdr3_nt: TGTGCCAGCTCCCGGGAATATAGCAATCAGCCCCAGCATTTT
v_call: TRBV25-1; j_call: TRBJ2-3; clone_size: once; d_call: TRBD1; cdr3_aa: CASSYRGSTDTQYF; cdr3_nt: TGTGCCAGCAGTTACAGGGGCAGCACAGATACGCAGTATTTT
v_call: TRBV4-1; j_call: TRBJ1-2; clone_size: -; d_call: -; cdr3_aa: CASSHGSGTLNYGYTF; cdr3_nt: TGCGCCAGCAGCCATGGCTCGGGGACACTTAACTATGGCTACACCTTC
v_call: TRBV5-1; j_call: TRBJ2-2; clone_size: -; d_call: -; cdr3_aa: CASSSEVGRGSNTGELFF; cdr3_nt: TGCGCCAGCAGCTCGGAAGTGGGAAGGGGTTCGAACACCGGGGAGCTGTTTTTT
v_call: TRBV9; j_call: TRBJ2-2; clone_size: -; d_call: -; cdr3_aa: CASSLRNTGELFF; cdr3_nt: TGTGCCAGCAGCCTCAGGAACACCGGGGAGCTGTTTTTT
v_call: TRBV7-2; j_call: TRBJ1-2; clone_size: once; d_call: -; cdr3_aa: CASSLDRVQGYTF; cdr3_nt: TGTGCCAGCAGCTTAGACAGGGTACAAGGCTACACCTTC
v_call: TRBV24-1; j_call: TRBJ2-3; clone_size: -; d_call: TRBD2; cdr3_aa: CATSDRKLAGGPKDTQYF; cdr3_nt: TGTGCCACCAGTGACCGCAAACTAGCGGGGGGGCCTAAAGATACGCAGTATTTT
v_call: TRBV30; j_call: TRBJ1-1; clone_size: -; d_call: TRBD1; cdr3_aa: CAWSVGDSEAFF; cdr3_nt: TGTGCCTGGAGTGTCGGGGACAGTGAAGCTTTCTTT
v_call: TRBV18; j_call: TRBJ2-2; clone_size: -; d_call: TRBD2; cdr3_aa: CASSPSGGLNTGELFF; cdr3_nt: TGTGCCAGCTCACCTAGCGGGGGCCTGAACACCGGGGAGCTGTTTTTT
v_call: TRBV3-1/TRBV3-2; j_call: TRBJ2-1; clone_size: -; d_call: -; cdr3_aa: CASSYRVSPNGEQFF; cdr3_nt: TGTGCCAGCAGCTACCGGGTCTCCCCTAACGGTGAGCAGTTCTTC
v_call: TRBV18; j_call: TRBJ1-3; clone_size: few; d_call: -; cdr3_aa: CASSPGTFRNTIYF; cdr3_nt: TGTGCCAGCTCACCCGGGACTTTTAGAAACACCATATATTTT
v_call: TRBV5-1; j_call: TRBJ1-1; clone_size: -; d_call: TRBD1; cdr3_aa: CASSLATGARTEAFF; cdr3_nt: TGCGCCAGCAGCTTGGCCACAGGGGCTCGGACTGAAGCTTTCTTT
v_call: TRBV18; j_call: TRBJ2-3; clone_size: -; d_call: -; cdr3_aa: CASSPQGGDTQYF; cdr3_nt: TGTGCCAGCTCACCCCAGGGCGGAGATACGCAGTATTTT
v_call: TRBV6-5; j_call: TRBJ2-7; clone_size: -; d_call: -; cdr3_aa: CASSTLWQDEQYF; cdr3_nt: TGTGCCAGCAGCACTTTATGGCAGGACGAGCAGTACTTC
v_call: TRBV3-1/TRBV3-2; j_call: TRBJ2-1; clone_size: -; d_call: -; cdr3_aa: CASSPGLVPPVTEQFF; cdr3_nt: TGTGCCAGCAGCCCAGGGTTGGTACCCCCTGTGACTGAGCAGTTCTTC
v_call: TRBV3-1/TRBV3-2; j_call: TRBJ1-6; clone_size: few; d_call: -; cdr3_aa: CASSHPVSPLHF; cdr3_nt: TGTGCCAGCAGCCACCCGGTTTCACCCCTCCACTTT
v_call: TRBV18; j_call: TRBJ1-6; clone_size: -; d_call: TRBD1; cdr3_aa: CASSPTGGPNSPLHF; cdr3_nt: TGTGCCAGCTCCCCGACAGGGGGCCCTAATTCACCCCTCCACTTT
v_call: TRBV9; j_call: TRBJ2-3; clone_size: -; d_call: -; cdr3_aa: CASSVGGLDTQYF; cdr3_nt: TGTGCCAGCAGCGTAGGGGGACTTGATACGCAGTATTTT
v_call: TRBV11-2; j_call: TRBJ1-1; clone_size: -; d_call: -; cdr3_aa: CASSLESGGGGAFF; cdr3_nt: TGTGCCAGCAGCTTAGAATCTGGAGGAGGTGGAGCTTTCTTT
v_call: TRBV5-4; j_call: TRBJ2-3; clone_size: -; d_call: -; cdr3_aa: CASSPPGDLTDTQYF; cdr3_nt: TGTGCCAGCAGCCCCCCGGGTGACCTCACAGATACGCAGTATTTT
v_call: TRBV6-6; j_call: TRBJ2-1; clone_size: -; d_call: -; cdr3_aa: CASSLTGDNEQFF; cdr3_nt: TGTGCCAGCAGCCTGACAGGTGACAATGAGCAGTTCTTC
v_call: TRBV7-2; j_call: TRBJ2-2; clone_size: -; d_call: -; cdr3_aa: CASSLNRRTGELFF; cdr3_nt: TGTGCCAGCAGCTTGAACAGGCGGACCGGGGAGCTGTTTTTT
v_call: TRBV7-2; j_call: TRBJ1-5; clone_size: -; d_call: -; cdr3_aa: CASSAQGGAGQPQHF; cdr3_nt: TGTGCCAGCAGCGCCCAAGGGGGGGCCGGACAGCCCCAGCATTTT
v_call: TRBV4-3; j_call: TRBJ1-3; clone_size: -; d_call: -; cdr3_aa: CASSQETGAGNTIYF; cdr3_nt: TGCGCCAGCAGCCAAGAAACGGGAGCGGGAAACACCATATATTTT
v_call: TRBV6-5; j_call: TRBJ1-5; clone_size: -; d_call: -; cdr3_aa: CASSPQGLSNQPQHF; cdr3_nt: TGTGCCAGCAGTCCTCAGGGTTTGAGCAATCAGCCCCAGCATTTT
v_call: TRBV15; j_call: TRBJ1-3; clone_size: -; d_call: -; cdr3_aa: CATSRTTAFREPGNTIYF; cdr3_nt: TGTGCCACCAGCAGGACGACAGCCTTCCGCGAGCCTGGAAACACCATATATTTT
v_call: TRBV3-1/TRBV3-2; j_call: TRBJ1-1; clone_size: -; d_call: -; cdr3_aa: CASSGGPLSTEAFF; cdr3_nt: TGTGCCAGCAGCGGGGGCCCTCTAAGCACTGAAGCTTTCTTT
v_call: TRBV6-6; j_call: TRBJ2-7; clone_size: -; d_call: -; cdr3_aa: CASSYRTVDSSYEQYF; cdr3_nt: TGTGCCAGCAGTTACCGCACAGTGGACAGCTCCTACGAGCAGTACTTC
v_call: TRBV11-2; j_call: TRBJ1-5; clone_size: -; d_call: -; cdr3_aa: CASSLAGANQPQHF; cdr3_nt: TGTGCCAGCAGCTTAGCAGGGGCCAATCAGCCCCAGCATTTT
v_call: TRBV15; j_call: TRBJ1-6; clone_size: -; d_call: TRBD1; cdr3_aa: CATARQGKGPLHF; cdr3_nt: TGTGCCACCGCGAGACAGGGGAAGGGACCCCTCCACTTT
v_call: TRBV11-2; j_call: TRBJ1-6; clone_size: -; d_call: TRBD1; cdr3_aa: CASSLGQGNSPLHF; cdr3_nt: TGTGCCAGCAGCTTGGGACAGGGGAATTCACCCCTCCACTTT
v_call: TRBV24-1; j_call: TRBJ1-6; clone_size: -; d_call: TRBD1; cdr3_aa: CATSVLTGGF; cdr3_nt: TGTGCCACCAGTGTTTTGACAGGGGGCTTT
v_call: TRBV6-5; j_call: TRBJ2-3; clone_size: once; d_call: -; cdr3_aa: CASSRRLALADTQYF; cdr3_nt: TGTGCCAGCAGTCGAAGGCTAGCACTGGCAGATACGCAGTATTTT
v_call: TRBV18; j_call: TRBJ2-5; clone_size: -; d_call: -; cdr3_aa: CASSPPFGRVQETQYF; cdr3_nt: TGTGCCAGCTCACCCCCGTTCGGCAGGGTCCAAGAGACCCAGTACTTC